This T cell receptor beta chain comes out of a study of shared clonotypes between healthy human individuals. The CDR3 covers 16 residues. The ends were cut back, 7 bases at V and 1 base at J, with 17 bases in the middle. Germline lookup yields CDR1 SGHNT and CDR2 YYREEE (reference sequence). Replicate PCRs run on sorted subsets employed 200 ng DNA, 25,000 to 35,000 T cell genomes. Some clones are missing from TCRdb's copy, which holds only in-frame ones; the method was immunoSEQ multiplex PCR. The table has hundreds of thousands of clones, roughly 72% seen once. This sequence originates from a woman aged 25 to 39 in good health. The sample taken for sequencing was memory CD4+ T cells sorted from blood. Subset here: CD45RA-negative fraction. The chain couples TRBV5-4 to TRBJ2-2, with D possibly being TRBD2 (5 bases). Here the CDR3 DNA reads TGTGCCAGCCGCCTGGGAGCTAGCCGGAACACCGGGGAGCTGTTTTTT. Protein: CASRLGASRNTGELFF.